The clone carrying this T cell receptor (beta chain) was recorded a few times. Its antigen is not identified. J gave up 5 bases and V 4 bases, and 5 bases lay outside the gene matches. This CDR3 is built from 15 residues. Germline assignment: CDR1 LGHNA and CDR2 YNFKEQ. The data belong to a study of response to subunit inactivated influenza vaccine. General study findings and limits: Authors suggested that a seasonal influenza vaccination recruits few new T cells each time.

Each CDR3 protein gets one entry after TCRdb re-called the RT-PCR reads with MiXCR. The data show about 310,000 distinct CDR3 sequences, 21% seen once. The chain is built from TRBV4-2 and TRBJ1-6; TRBD1 aligns across 7 bases. The origin of this receptor is a man between 50 and 69 years old who received an inactivated influenza vaccine. Source: PBMCs from blood, taken less than 22 months after vaccination. CDR3 protein: CASSPRDSHNSPLHF. CDR3 in DNA: TGTGCCAGCAGCCCCCGGGACAGTCATAATTCACCCCTCCACTTT.